This TCR beta chain was captured in a study of cytomegalovirus exposure and HLA in healthy donors. Study background: The same platform was used for the roughly 120 validation repertoires as for the roughly 660 first-cohort repertoires, as reported in a later analysis. Overall study results and limits: Three of the chains that were CMV-associated were confirmed in vitro to be specific for CMV antigens.

Method: immunoSEQ multiplex PCR; TCRdb's copy keeps in-frame clones and lacks some. The repertoire holds approximately 62,000 clones, approximately 90% seen once, with 1% to 1.5% in the top ten. V was cut by 0 bases and J by 0 bases, with 15 bases left in between. The CDR3 has 17 residues. The germline V gene encodes CDR1 MGHRA and CDR2 YSYEKL. Concerning this clone itself: No antigen is known for it.

The sequencing input was PBMCs. This TCR came from a woman younger than 30 in good health and CMV-seronegative. The chain combines TRBV4-1 with TRBJ2-7, with D possibly TRBD1 on 6 matching bases. The CDR3 DNA follows: TGCGCCAGCAGCCAAGAATGGACCAGGGGCTACTCCTACGAGCAGTACTTC. Translating it yields CASSQEWTRGYSYEQYF.